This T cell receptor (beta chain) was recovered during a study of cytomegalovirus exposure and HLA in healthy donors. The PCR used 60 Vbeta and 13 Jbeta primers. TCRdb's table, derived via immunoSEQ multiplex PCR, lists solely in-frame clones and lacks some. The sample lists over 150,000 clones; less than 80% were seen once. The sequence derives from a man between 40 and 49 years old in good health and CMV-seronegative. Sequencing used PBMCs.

The CDR3 DNA is TGTGCCAGCAGCTTAGGGGACAGGGAAAAACTGTTTTTT. It is translated as CASSLGDREKLFF. The chain combines TRBV13 with TRBJ1-4; 7 nucleotides align to TRBD1. The V gene's germline CDR1 is PRHDT and CDR2 FYEKMQ (reference sequence). The CDR3 consists of 13 residues. J lost 8 bases, V lost 0 bases, and 0 bases had no gene match.